This record covers a single TCR beta chain. The antigen is undetermined. This sample is drawn from a study of graft-versus-host responses after intestinal transplantation. Using immunoSEQ multiplex PCR, the repertoire was profiled, and TCRdb retains in-frame clones only, with some absent. Found here are 80,000 to 95,000 clones, 88% of them singletons; the top ten hold around 0.27%. The clonotype was recovered from a human donor who was the organ donor for an intestinal transplant. The material was unstimulated CD4+ T cells sorted from spleen or lymph node cells, obtained before transplant.

CDR3 region: CASRGLAGLDEQFF. DNA of the CDR3: TGTGCCAGCCGGGGACTAGCGGGGTTGGATGAGCAGTTCTTC. The J gene is TRBJ2-1, the V gene TRBV5-4, with TRBD2 identical over 13 bases. V trimming: 7 bases; J trimming: 8 bases; junction bases outside the gene matches: 6. Germline V gene lookup returns CDR1 SGHNT and CDR2 YYREEE (reference sequence). The CDR3 is 14 amino acids. The complete variable domain, with remaining parts taken from reference TRBV5-4 and TRBJ2-1, reads ETGVTQSPTHLIKTRGQQVTLRCSSQSGHNTVSWYQQALGQGPQFIFQYYREEENGRGNFPPRFSGLQFPNYSSELNVNALELDDSALYLCASRGLAGLDEQFFGPGTRLTVL.